The clone carrying this T cell receptor (beta chain) was seen only a few times. The antigen remains unidentified. This specimen comes from a study of T cells in Graves' hyperthyroidism and ophthalmopathy. Broader study findings: Among thyroid clonotypes expanded above 0.001, most also appeared in blood. The authors' 13 V-J model separated ophthalmopathy from stable hyperthyroidism.

V was pared by 6 bases and J by 9 bases, with 12 bases between. This CDR3 is built from 13 residues. The TCR beta CDR3 regions underwent amplification using RNA transcripts as the source. A set of HTBI primers served as the primers for a first-round RT-PCR of the TCR CDR3. TCRdb itself ran the multiplex PCR reads through MiXCR, one entry per CDR3 protein. The sample lists roughly 400,000 distinct CDR3 sequences; over 12% were seen once. Pregnant or lactating patients were excluded, as were those with uncontrolled infection or other autoimmune disease. It was 10 ml of fresh peripheral blood that supplied the PBMCs.

The chain has TRBV12-3 or TRBV12-4 and TRBJ1-6, with D perhaps TRBD1 (5 bases). The sequence came from a man aged 45-65 years with Graves' ophthalmopathy. Sequencing was performed on blood. CDR3 nucleotide sequence: TGTGCCAGCAGCGTGAAGAGGGGTTCACCCCTCCACTTT. It encodes CASSVKRGSPLHF.